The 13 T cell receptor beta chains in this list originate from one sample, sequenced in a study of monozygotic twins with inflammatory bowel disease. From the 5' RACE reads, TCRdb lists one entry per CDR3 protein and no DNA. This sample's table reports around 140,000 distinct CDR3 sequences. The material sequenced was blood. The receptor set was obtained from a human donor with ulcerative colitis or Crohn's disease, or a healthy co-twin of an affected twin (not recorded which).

The CDR3 is CASSYSRHSYNEQFF. The chain carries TRBV6-5 and TRBJ2-1. CDR3 length: 15 amino acids. Germline assignment: CDR1 MNHEY and CDR2 SVGAGI.

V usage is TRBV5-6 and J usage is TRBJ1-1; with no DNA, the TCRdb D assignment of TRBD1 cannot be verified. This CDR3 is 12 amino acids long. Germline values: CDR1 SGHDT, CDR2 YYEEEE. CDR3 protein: CASRRTATEAFF. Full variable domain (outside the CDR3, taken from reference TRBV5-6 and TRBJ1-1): DAGVTQSPTHLIKTRGQQVTLRCSPKSGHDTVSWYQQALGQGPQFIFQYYEEEERQRGNFPDRFSGHQFPNYSSELNVNALLLGDSALYLCASRRTATEAFFGQGTRLTVV.

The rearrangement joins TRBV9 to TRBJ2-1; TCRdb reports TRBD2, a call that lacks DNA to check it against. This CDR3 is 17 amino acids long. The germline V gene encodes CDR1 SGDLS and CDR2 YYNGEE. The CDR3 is CASSVDISGGIHNEQFF.

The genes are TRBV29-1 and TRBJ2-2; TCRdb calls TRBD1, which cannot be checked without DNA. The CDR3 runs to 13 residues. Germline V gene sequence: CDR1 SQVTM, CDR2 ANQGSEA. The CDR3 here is CSCPTMGTGELFF.

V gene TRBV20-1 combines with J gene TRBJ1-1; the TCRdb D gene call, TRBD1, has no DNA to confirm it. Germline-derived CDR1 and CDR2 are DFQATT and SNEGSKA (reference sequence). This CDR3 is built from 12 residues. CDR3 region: CSADRRDTEAFF.

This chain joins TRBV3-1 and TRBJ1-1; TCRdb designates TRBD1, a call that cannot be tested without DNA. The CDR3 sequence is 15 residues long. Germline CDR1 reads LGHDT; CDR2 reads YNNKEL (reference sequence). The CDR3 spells CASSTGTGRVSEAFF.

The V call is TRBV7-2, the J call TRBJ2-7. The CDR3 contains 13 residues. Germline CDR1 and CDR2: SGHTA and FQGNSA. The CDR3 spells CASSLVDGYEQYF.

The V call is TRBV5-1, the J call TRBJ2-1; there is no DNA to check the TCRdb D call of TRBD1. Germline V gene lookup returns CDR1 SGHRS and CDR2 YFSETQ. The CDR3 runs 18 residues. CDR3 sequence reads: CASSRKVGGRWTYNEQFF.

CDR3 residues: CASSFNSYTDTQYF. The chain employs TRBV12-3 or TRBV12-4 and TRBJ2-3. The CDR3 contains 14 residues.

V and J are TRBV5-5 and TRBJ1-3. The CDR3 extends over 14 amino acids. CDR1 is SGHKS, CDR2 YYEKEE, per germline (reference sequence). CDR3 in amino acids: CASSLQLQGNTIYF.

The CDR3 is CASSLVPSNQPQHF. The gene calls are TRBV5-1 and TRBJ1-5. Germline V gives CDR1 SGHRS, CDR2 YFSETQ. The length of the CDR3 is 14 residues.

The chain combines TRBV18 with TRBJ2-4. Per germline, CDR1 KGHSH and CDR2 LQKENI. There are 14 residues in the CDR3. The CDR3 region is CASSPQGGMAIQYF.

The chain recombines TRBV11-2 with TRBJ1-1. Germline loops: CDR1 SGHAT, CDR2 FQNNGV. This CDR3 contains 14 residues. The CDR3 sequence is CASSLDMVGRKAFF.